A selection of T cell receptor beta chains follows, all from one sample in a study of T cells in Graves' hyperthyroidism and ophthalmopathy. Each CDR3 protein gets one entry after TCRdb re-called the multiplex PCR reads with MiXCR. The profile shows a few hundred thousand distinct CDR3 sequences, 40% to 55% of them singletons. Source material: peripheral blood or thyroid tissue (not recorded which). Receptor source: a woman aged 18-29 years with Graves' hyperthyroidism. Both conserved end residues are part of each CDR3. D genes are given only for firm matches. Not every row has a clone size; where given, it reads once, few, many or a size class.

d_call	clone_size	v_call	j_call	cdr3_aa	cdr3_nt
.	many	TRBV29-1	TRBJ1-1	CSSVWEGVTEAFF	TGCAGCTCCGTTTGGGAGGGAGTCACTGAAGCTTTCTTT
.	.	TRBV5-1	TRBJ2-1	CASSLVEGGDEQFF	TGCGCCAGCAGCTTAGTAGAGGGAGGCGATGAGCAGTTCTTC
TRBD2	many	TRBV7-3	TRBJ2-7	CASSQSGSYEQYF	TGTGCCAGCAGCCAGAGCGGGAGCTACGAGCAGTACTTC
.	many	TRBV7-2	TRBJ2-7	CASSFQWGEQYF	TGTGCCAGCAGCTTCCAGTGGGGAGAGCAGTACTTC
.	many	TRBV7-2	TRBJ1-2	CASRGGAGGYGYTF	TGTGCCAGCCGCGGAGGAGCTGGTGGATATGGCTACACCTTC
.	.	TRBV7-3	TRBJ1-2	CASSEGLAGGRGVGYTF	TGTGCCAGCAGCGAGGGACTAGCGGGGGGAAGGGGCGTCGGCTACACCTTC
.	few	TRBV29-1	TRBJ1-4	CSVRAGVEKLFF	TGCAGCGTTAGGGCAGGGGTTGAAAAACTGTTTTTT
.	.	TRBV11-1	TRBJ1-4	CASSSIGATNEKLFF	TGTGCCAGCAGCTCAATCGGGGCAACTAATGAAAAACTGTTTTTT
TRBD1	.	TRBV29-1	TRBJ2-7	CSYSARTGVNYEQYF	TGCAGCTACTCCGCACGGACAGGGGTTAACTACGAGCAGTACTTC
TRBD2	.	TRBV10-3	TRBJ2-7	CATGGTSGSYEQYF	TGTGCCACCGGCGGGACTAGCGGCTCCTACGAGCAGTACTTC
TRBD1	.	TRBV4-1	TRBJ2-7	CANSLNRGEGELHEQYF	TGCGCCAACAGCCTCAACAGGGGCGAGGGCGAGCTCCACGAGCAGTACTTC
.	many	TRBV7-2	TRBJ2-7	CASSQRTYRRGPTYEQYF	TGTGCCAGCAGCCAACGGACATACCGTCGGGGACCTACCTACGAGCAGTACTTC
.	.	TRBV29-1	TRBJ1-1	CSLNQVDTEAFF	TGCAGTTTAAATCAGGTCGACACTGAAGCTTTCTTT
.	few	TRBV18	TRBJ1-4	CASSPGADPDEKLFF	TGTGCCAGCTCACCAGGCGCCGACCCCGATGAAAAACTGTTTTTT
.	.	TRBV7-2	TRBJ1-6	CASSLSSGGTSNSPLHF	TGTGCCAGCAGCTTAAGTAGCGGGGGTACCTCTAATTCACCCCTCCACTTT
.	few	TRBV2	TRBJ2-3	CASSKLSRTDTQYF	TGTGCCAGCAGTAAACTATCACGCACAGATACGCAGTATTTT
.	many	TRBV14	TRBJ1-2	CASSEGEFPSSPTYGYTF	TGTGCCAGCAGCGAAGGGGAGTTCCCCTCCTCCCCCACTTATGGCTACACCTTC
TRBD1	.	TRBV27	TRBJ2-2	CASSFRGTGHGELFF	TGTGCCAGCAGTTTTAGGGGGACAGGACACGGGGAGCTGTTTTTT
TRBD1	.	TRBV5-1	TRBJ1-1	CASESGQGNTEAFF	TGCGCCAGCGAATCCGGACAGGGGAACACTGAAGCTTTCTTT
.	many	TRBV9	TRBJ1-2	CASSVAEERYTF	TGTGCCAGCAGCGTAGCCGAAGAGCGCTACACCTTC
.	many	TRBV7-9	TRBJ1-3	CASVRGSGNTIYF	TGTGCCAGCGTAAGGGGTTCTGGAAACACCATATATTTT
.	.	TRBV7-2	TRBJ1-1	CASSLGPPGSTEAFF	TGTGCCAGCAGCTTAGGACCCCCAGGGTCAACTGAAGCTTTCTTT
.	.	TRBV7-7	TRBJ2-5	CAREEGPGTQYF	TGTGCTAGAGAGGAGGGGCCAGGGACCCAGTACTTC
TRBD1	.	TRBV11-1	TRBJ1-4	CASTIGTGNTEKLFF	TGTGCCAGCACCATCGGGACAGGGAACACTGAAAAACTGTTTTTT
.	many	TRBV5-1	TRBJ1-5	CASSLDWGQPQHF	TGCGCCAGCAGCTTAGATTGGGGTCAGCCCCAGCATTTT
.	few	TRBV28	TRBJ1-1	CATRTLTEAFF	TGTGCCACGAGGACCCTCACTGAAGCTTTCTTT
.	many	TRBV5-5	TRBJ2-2	CASSLARVGTTGELFF	TGTGCCAGCAGCTTGGCCCGGGTAGGGACCACCGGGGAGCTGTTTTTT
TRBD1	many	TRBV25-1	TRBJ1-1	CAGKTGGGEAFF	TGTGCCGGAAAAACAGGGGGCGGTGAAGCTTTCTTT
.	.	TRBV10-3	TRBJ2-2	CAISDWELSTGGLFF	TGCGCCATCAGTGATTGGGAGTTGAGCACCGGGGGGCTGTTTTTT
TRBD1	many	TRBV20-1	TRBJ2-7	CSAGDRGPTYEQYF	TGCAGTGCAGGGGACAGGGGGCCCACCTACGAGCAGTACTTC
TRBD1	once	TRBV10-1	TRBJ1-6	CASSERTGSSPLHF	TGCGCCAGTTCCGAGAGGACAGGGTCATCACCCCTCCACTTT
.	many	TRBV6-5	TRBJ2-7	CASSYGPSYEQYF	TGTGCCAGCAGTTACGGTCCCTCCTACGAGCAGTACTTC
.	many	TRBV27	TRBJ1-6	CASSPSLANSPLHF	TGTGCCAGCAGCCCATCACTAGCGAATTCACCCCTCCACTTT
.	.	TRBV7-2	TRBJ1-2	CASSQQGYSYTF	TGTGCCAGCAGCCAGCAGGGGTATAGCTACACCTTC
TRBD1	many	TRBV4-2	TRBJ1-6	CATSSRDSYNSPLHF	TGTGCCACCTCATCACGGGACAGCTATAATTCACCCCTCCACTTT
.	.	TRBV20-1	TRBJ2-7	CSASIGGFGVAYEQYF	TGCAGTGCCTCGATTGGGGGGTTTGGGGTCGCCTACGAGCAGTACTTC
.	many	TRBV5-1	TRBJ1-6	CASSLYQGGSPLHF	TGCGCCAGCAGCCTGTACCAAGGGGGTTCACCCCTCCACTTT
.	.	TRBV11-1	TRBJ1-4	CASSLVTENEKLFF	TGTGCCAGCAGCTTAGTTACAGAGAATGAAAAACTGTTTTTT
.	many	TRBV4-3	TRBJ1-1	CASSQEILSPEAFF	TGCGCCAGCAGCCAAGAAATATTGAGTCCTGAAGCTTTCTTT
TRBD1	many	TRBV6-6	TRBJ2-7	CASIPGPGGGYEQYF	TGTGCCAGCATCCCCGGTCCAGGGGGCGGCTACGAGCAGTACTTC
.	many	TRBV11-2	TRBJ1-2	CASSHLGGPNGYTF	TGTGCCAGCAGCCACTTGGGAGGGCCGAATGGCTACACCTTC
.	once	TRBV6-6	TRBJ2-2	CASSYRGESGELFF	TGTGCCAGCAGTTACAGGGGTGAGTCCGGGGAGCTGTTTTTT
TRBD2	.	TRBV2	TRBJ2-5	CASQNMELAGGETQYF	TGTGCCAGCCAAAACATGGAATTAGCGGGAGGCGAGACCCAGTACTTC
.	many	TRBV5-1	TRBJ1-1	CASSPTDRENTEAFF	TGCGCCAGCAGCCCAACTGACAGAGAGAACACTGAAGCTTTCTTT
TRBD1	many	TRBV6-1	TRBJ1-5	CASSDPQGAGQPQHF	TGTGCCAGCAGTGACCCTCAGGGGGCGGGTCAGCCCCAGCATTTT
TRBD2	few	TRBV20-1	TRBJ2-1	CSARAAGGPSEQFF	TGCAGTGCTAGAGCTGCGGGAGGGCCCTCTGAGCAGTTCTTC